These 11 T cell receptor beta chains came from one sample sequenced in a study of blood T cell repertoires in COVID-19. Produced via immunoSEQ multiplex PCR; TCRdb's table is partial and in-frame only. Among under 350,000 clones listed, around 90% were seen once. The sequenced material came from peripheral blood. Every receptor here comes from a man in his 70s with acute or convalescent COVID-19.

The chain carries TRBV18 and TRBJ2-7, with a possible D match to TRBD1 (6 bases). Trimming removed 3 bases from V and 4 bases from J, with 13 bases in between. The CDR3 totals 14 residues. In germline, CDR1 is KGHSH, CDR2 LQKENI. CDR3 nucleotides: TGTGCCAGCTCACCCCGACAGGCTGATTACGAGCAGTACTTC. This sequence encodes CASSPRQADYEQYF.

The chain employs TRBV24-1 and TRBJ2-3; no reliable D call. Trimming stripped 4 bases from V and 1 base from J, with 8 bases between. CDR3 length: 14 residues. Germline-derived CDR1 and CDR2 are KGHDR and SFDVKD. CDR3 nucleotide sequence: TGTGCCACCAGTGACCAGCTAGGCACAGATACGCAGTATTTT. Translation gives CATSDQLGTDTQYF.

The chain combines TRBV4-2 with TRBJ2-2; unclear D gene. This CDR3 has 16 amino acids. The V end lost 0 bases, the J end lost 6 bases, and 14 bases lay between the germline ends. Germline CDR1 and CDR2: LGHNA and YNFKEQ. The CDR3 is CASSQDNMRSAGELFF. CDR3 coding DNA: TGTGCCAGCAGCCAAGATAATATGAGGTCGGCCGGGGAGCTGTTTTTT.

The V call is TRBV28, the J call TRBJ2-7; D perhaps matches TRBD1 (5 bases). CDR1 is MDHEN and CDR2 is SYDVKM in the germline V gene. CDR3 length: 16 residues. V was pared by 1 base and J by 6 bases, with 19 bases between. The DNA of the CDR3 is TGTGCCAGCAGTTTATTGCAGGGCCTCCCTAAGGGCGAGCAGTACTTC. Its translation: CASSLLQGLPKGEQYF.

The gene calls are TRBV5-4 and TRBJ2-2, with D possibly TRBD1 on 6 matching bases. Germline CDR1 reads SGHNT; CDR2 reads YYREEE (reference sequence). The V gene lost 4 bases and the J gene lost 4 bases, with 11 bases spanning the gap. There are 14 residues in the CDR3. CDR3 sequence reads: CASSPTGTTGELFF. As DNA, the CDR3 is TGTGCCAGCAGCCCAACAGGGACCACCGGGGAGCTGTTTTTT.

Here the CDR3 reads CASSPEGGGYNEQFF. CDR3 coding DNA: TGTGCCAGCAGTCCAGAGGGGGGGGGTTACAATGAGCAGTTCTTC. The chain is built from TRBV6-2 or TRBV6-3 and TRBJ2-1; TRBD2 might be the D (7 bases). V was pared by 5 bases and J by 4 bases, with 15 bases between. The germline CDR1 and CDR2 sequences are MNHEY and SVGEGT. The CDR3 covers 15 residues.

The chain joins TRBV19 to TRBJ2-2, with 9 nucleotides matching TRBD2. The V gene end was trimmed by 1 base and the J gene end by 2 bases; junction bases not matched to a gene: 5. Germline loops: CDR1 LNHDA, CDR2 SQIVND (reference sequence). The CDR3 has 17 residues. The CDR3 DNA sequence: TGTGCCAGTAGTATAGGCGGCGGGAGGGTAAACACCGGGGAGCTGTTTTTT. Translation gives CASSIGGGRVNTGELFF.

This clone was seen only once. For the CDR3, the DNA is TGCGCCAGCAGCCAAGAAAGGGGGCGGGAGACCCAGTACTTC. Its protein is CASSQERGRETQYF. This chain connects TRBV4-1 to TRBJ2-5, with 7 bases identical to TRBD1. Losses at the gene ends were 0 bases for V and 5 bases for J; bases not matched to a gene: 3. The CDR3 is made up of 14 amino acids. The V gene's germline CDR1 is MGHRA and CDR2 YSYEKL.

V gene TRBV6-6 combines with J gene TRBJ1-5; D is unclear. The CDR3 totals 15 residues. Trimming took off 4 bases at V and 0 bases at J, with 10 bases between the two ends. Germline V gene lookup returns CDR1 MNHNY and CDR2 SVGAGI (reference sequence). The CDR3 DNA reads as TGTGCCAGCAGTTCAGGTCCAAATAGCAATCAGCCCCAGCATTTT. It codes for CASSSGPNSNQPQHF.

The V and J genes are TRBV11-3 and TRBJ1-6; D ambiguous. V was trimmed by 5 bases and J by 7 bases, leaving 9 bases between them. The germline V gene has CDR1 SGHNT and CDR2 YENEEA. This CDR3 comprises 13 residues. The CDR3 DNA sequence: TGTGCCAGCAGCGCAACGGGAAATTCACCCCTCCACTTT. Translated: CASSATGNSPLHF.

The J gene is TRBJ2-7, the V gene TRBV10-3, with D perhaps TRBD1 (5 bases). The CDR3 spans 15 residues. V lost 4 bases, J lost 0 bases, and 13 bases lay in between. Germline-derived CDR1 and CDR2 are ENHRY and SYGVKD. CDR3 DNA: TGTGCCATCAGTGGGGGCCTCCTGGACTCCTACGAGCAGTACTTC. Its translation: CAISGGLLDSYEQYF.